This entry lists 30 T cell receptor beta chains sequenced from one sample in a study of vaccination and CD4 T cells after COVID-19. What these receptors recognize is not known. Treatment indicated: roughly nine-day PBMC culture with coronavirus spike peptide pools or control peptides (ViraFEST assay). Oncomine TCR Beta short-read sequencing was applied to DNA from cultured CD4+ T cells. Via MiXCR, TCRdb re-called the PCR reads, giving one row per CDR3 protein. Of almost 20,000 distinct CDR3 sequences listed, around 46% are singletons. This specimen was CD4+ T cells from blood, cultured in vitro, taken after SARS-CoV-2 vaccination. The origin of the receptors is a human donor who had recovered from COVID-19.

CDR3 residues: CASSVRQGAMSEAFF. DNA for the CDR3: TGTGCCAGCAGCGTACGACAGGGGGCAATGTCTGAAGCTTTCTTT. The J gene is TRBJ1-1, the V gene TRBV7-9; TRBD1 agrees at 10 bases. V was clipped by 5 bases and J by 6 bases; unmatched bases: 9. CDR1 SEHNR and CDR2 FQNEAQ come from the germline V gene (reference sequence). The CDR3 length is 15 residues. Based on the CDR3 plus reference TRBV7-9 and TRBJ1-1, the full variable domain is DTGVSQNPRHKITKRGQNVTFRCDPISEHNRLYWYRQTLGQGPEFLTYFQNEAQLEKSRLLSDRFSAERPKGSFSTLEIQRTEQGDSAMYLCASSVRQGAMSEAFFGQGTRLTVV.

The chain uses TRBV10-1 and TRBJ2-3; 7 nucleotides agree with TRBD2. Trimming at V came to 6 bases and at J to 2 bases, leaving 8 bases not matched to a gene. This CDR3 contains 15 residues. Germline lookup yields CDR1 WNHNN and CDR2 SYGVQD (reference sequence). CDR3 residues: CASSSGGRATDTQYF. CDR3 nucleotide sequence: TGCGCCAGCAGCTCAGGTGGGAGGGCCACAGATACGCAGTATTTT.

This clonotype was seen once. The J gene is TRBJ2-1, the V gene TRBV6-2 or TRBV6-3; a weak D match, TRBD1 (6 bases). This CDR3 spans 16 amino acids. Looked up from germline, CDR1 is MNHEY and CDR2 is SVGEGT. The V and J ends lost 6 bases and 5 bases respectively, with 20 bases between them. CDR3 amino acids: CASSPLIQGKHNEQFF. CDR3 DNA sequence: TGTGCCAGCAGCCCTTTGATCCAGGGGAAACACAATGAGCAGTTCTTC.

This clonotype was counted only a few times. V and J are TRBV20-1 and TRBJ1-6; D ambiguous. Germline CDR1 is DFQATT and CDR2 is SNEGSKA (reference sequence). The CDR3 extends over 15 amino acids. V lost 2 bases, J lost 2 bases, and 10 bases lay in between. This chain's CDR3 is CSARPQVAYNSPLHF. The CDR3 DNA is TGCAGTGCTAGACCCCAGGTCGCCTATAATTCACCCCTCCACTTT.

This clonotype was recorded once. The chain recombines TRBV7-3 with TRBJ2-3, with 14 bases matching TRBD2. The germline V gene encodes CDR1 SGHTA and CDR2 FQGTGA. J was trimmed by 8 bases and V by 5 bases; bases with no gene match: 3. The CDR3 is 14 amino acids. CDR3 region: CASSTGLAGATQYF. The DNA of the CDR3 is TGTGCCAGCAGCACGGGACTAGCGGGAGCTACGCAGTATTTT.

The chain is built from TRBV7-3 and TRBJ1-6; D is possibly TRBD1 (6 bases). This CDR3 is 14 amino acids long. Germline V gene lookup returns CDR1 SGHTA and CDR2 FQGTGA. Trimming shortened V by 5 bases and J by 10 bases, and 15 bases separated the two germline ends. CDR3: CASSHGGGGSPLHF. The CDR3 nucleotides are TGTGCCAGCAGCCACGGGGGGGGCGGATCACCCCTCCACTTT.

The chain uses TRBV10-3 and TRBJ1-2, with D unclear. There are 15 residues in the CDR3. V was shortened by 2 bases and J by 4 bases, with 14 bases between the two germline ends. Per germline, CDR1 ENHRY and CDR2 SYGVKD. The CDR3 DNA sequence: TGTGCCATCAGTGAGACAGCTCCTCGGGGCTATGGCTACACCTTC. Translating gives CAISETAPRGYGYTF.

The rearrangement links TRBV7-8 to TRBJ2-2; maybe TRBD2 (6 bases). Germline V gene lookup returns CDR1 SGHVS and CDR2 FQNEAQ. This CDR3 has 15 amino acids. With 11 bases removed from V and 4 bases from J, the gap between germline ends came to 20 bases. CDR3 in amino acids: CALAPGISFTGELFF. As DNA, the CDR3 is TGTGCCCTAGCGCCAGGTATATCGTTCACCGGGGAGCTGTTTTTT.

This clonotype was observed a handful of times. V and J are TRBV6-1 and TRBJ1-5; 9 bases are a match to TRBD1. V shed 5 bases and J 2 bases; nucleotides not matched to a gene: 4. Germline CDR1 MNHNS, CDR2 SASEGT. This CDR3 spans 15 amino acids. CDR3 residues: CASSRDREGNQPQHF. The CDR3 coding sequence is TGTGCCAGCAGTCGGGACAGGGAGGGCAATCAGCCCCAGCATTTT.

J is TRBJ2-5 and V is TRBV28, with D possibly matching TRBD2 (6 bases). This CDR3 has 15 residues. V was trimmed by 7 bases and J by 3 bases, leaving 18 bases between them. Per the germline V gene, CDR1 is MDHEN and CDR2 is SYDVKM. The CDR3 here is CASNLGISGEETQYF. The DNA for the CDR3 is TGTGCCAGCAACCTAGGAATTAGCGGAGAAGAGACCCAGTACTTC.

This sequence joins TRBV7-9 and TRBJ2-1, with no clear D. Germline values: CDR1 SEHNR, CDR2 FQNEAQ (reference sequence). V lost 1 base and J 7 bases, leaving 8 bases between the germline ends. The length of the CDR3 is 13 residues. This CDR3 is CASSLVGHNEQFF. Here the CDR3 DNA reads TGTGCCAGCAGCTTAGTGGGTCATAATGAGCAGTTCTTC.

In this sample, this clonotype turned up a few times. The CDR3 coding sequence is TGTGCCAGCAGTGACTATTACGGGCAGGGTGGCGAGCAGTACTTC. This encodes CASSDYYGQGGEQYF. This chain links TRBV6-1 with TRBJ2-7; possible D gene TRBD1, 5 bases. V was clipped by 3 bases and J by 6 bases, with 18 bases between them. This CDR3 is 15 amino acids long. The V gene's germline CDR1 is MNHNS and CDR2 SASEGT.

This chain connects TRBV19 to TRBJ2-7, with D possibly being TRBD1 (5 bases). V lost 5 bases to trimming and J lost 2 bases, with 13 bases between them. CDR3 length: 14 amino acids. Germline lookup yields CDR1 LNHDA and CDR2 SQIVND (reference sequence). In DNA, the CDR3 is TGTGCCAGTAGTCCCCCGGACACAACCTACGAGCAGTACTTC. Translation: CASSPPDTTYEQYF.

CDR3: CASSVERPPLHF. In nucleotides, the CDR3 is TGTGCCAGCAGCGTAGAAAGGCCGCCGCTCCACTTT. V gene TRBV9 combines with J gene TRBJ1-6; D unresolved. CDR1 SGDLS and CDR2 YYNGEE come from the germline V gene. This CDR3 has 12 amino acids. Trimming took 0 bases from V and 16 from J, leaving 11 bases between them.

The rearrangement links TRBV6-2 or TRBV6-3 to TRBJ2-7; D gene unclear. CDR3 size: 11 residues. Trimming took off 6 bases at V and 1 base at J, with 4 bases between the two ends. CDR1 is MNHEY and CDR2 is SVGEGT in the germline V gene. This chain's CDR3 is CASSGSYEQYF. CDR3 sequence (DNA): TGTGCCAGCAGCGGGTCCTACGAGCAGTACTTC.

J is TRBJ2-2 and V is TRBV6-1; 8 nucleotides agree with TRBD2. V lost 8 bases, J lost 5 bases, and 1 base stayed unmatched. The CDR3 is 12 residues long. Per the germline V gene, CDR1 is MNHNS and CDR2 is SASEGT. The CDR3 coding sequence is TGTGCCAGCCGACTAGCGACCGGGGAGCTGTTTTTT. Protein sequence: CASRLATGELFF.

The CDR3 DNA sequence: TGTGCCTGGAGTGCTTCTCGGGACAGGAGGACTGAAGCTTTCTTT. Its translation: CAWSASRDRRTEAFF. The rearrangement uses TRBV30 and TRBJ1-1; the match to TRBD1 covers 8 bases. The CDR3 is made up of 15 amino acids. Looked up from germline, CDR1 is GTSNPN and CDR2 is SVGIG (reference sequence). V shed 1 base, J shed 5 bases, and the junction held 9 bases outside the gene matches.

This clonotype was observed a few times. The chain couples TRBV7-8 to TRBJ1-1; D call uncertain. In germline, CDR1 is SGHVS, CDR2 FQNEAQ. This CDR3 spans 16 amino acids. Trimming stripped 5 bases from V and 6 bases from J, with 22 bases between. This chain's CDR3 is CASSASGLPHSPEAFF. The CDR3 DNA follows: TGTGCCAGCAGCGCATCCGGTTTACCCCATTCCCCTGAAGCTTTCTTT.

This clonotype has just a few counts. This chain joins TRBV27 and TRBJ2-5, with D possibly TRBD1 on 6 matching bases. V shed 2 bases and J shed 5 bases, with 9 bases lying between them. There are 13 residues in the CDR3. Germline V gives CDR1 MNHEY, CDR2 SMNVEV (reference sequence). CDR3 DNA sequence: TGTGCCAGCAGTTTAGCGACAGGCGAGACCCAGTACTTC. This codes for CASSLATGETQYF.

This clonotype was found once. The chain carries TRBV6-1 and TRBJ2-5; 7 bases align to TRBD1. The CDR3 extends over 16 amino acids. CDR1 and CDR2 from the germline V gene are MNHNS and SASEGT. J lost 1 base, V lost 5 bases, and 10 bases had no gene match. The CDR3: CASSTRDRQFQETQYF. CDR3 DNA: TGTGCCAGCAGTACCCGGGACAGACAATTCCAAGAGACCCAGTACTTC.

This clonotype showed up just a few times. The chain combines TRBV30 with TRBJ1-2, with a weak D call TRBD1 (5 bases). Germline V gene lookup returns CDR1 GTSNPN and CDR2 SVGIG (reference sequence). The ends were cut back, 3 bases at V and 2 bases at J, with 19 bases in the middle. The CDR3 has 16 residues. CDR3: CAWSRPDRPGNYGYTF. CDR3 sequence (DNA): TGTGCCTGGAGCCGACCCGACAGACCCGGGAACTATGGCTACACCTTC.

This rearrangement joins TRBV19 to TRBJ2-1; 7 bases match TRBD1. The CDR3 is 16 residues long. V trimming: 8 bases; J trimming: 5 bases; junction bases outside the gene matches: 15. Germline CDR1 reads LNHDA; CDR2 reads SQIVND (reference sequence). CDR3 DNA sequence: TGTGCCAGTCAAAGTAGGGGCAGGGGGTATAACAATGAGCAGTTCTTC. Encoded protein: CASQSRGRGYNNEQFF.

This clonotype has a handful of counts. V usage is TRBV4-3 and J usage is TRBJ2-7; D is undetermined. Looked up from germline, CDR1 is LGHNA and CDR2 is YSLEER. The CDR3 is 13 residues long. V was cut by 4 bases and J by 3 bases, with 10 bases left in between. CDR3 residues: CASSRRTNYEQYF. CDR3 DNA: TGCGCCAGCAGCCGAAGAACTAACTACGAGCAGTACTTC.

V and J are TRBV6-2 or TRBV6-3 and TRBJ2-3, with 11 bases lining up with TRBD2. J gave up 6 bases and V 4 bases, and 15 bases lay outside the gene matches. The germline gives CDR1 MNHEY, CDR2 SVGEGT. The CDR3 totals 18 residues. For the CDR3, the DNA is TGTGCCAGCAGTTTCCGATTCGATCTAGCGGGGGGTTCGGATACGCAGTATTTT. Its translation is CASSFRFDLAGGSDTQYF.

This clonotype is a singleton in its sample. The chain combines TRBV20-1 with TRBJ2-7; 7 positions agree with TRBD2. V was clipped by 0 bases and J by 2 bases; unmatched bases: 4. Per the germline V gene, CDR1 is DFQATT and CDR2 is SNEGSKA (reference sequence). This CDR3 comprises 14 residues. CDR3 loop: CSARDLRGAYEQYF. The DNA of the CDR3 is TGCAGTGCTAGAGATCTCCGGGGGGCCTACGAGCAGTACTTC.

In its sample, this clonotype was seen once. J is TRBJ1-1 and V is TRBV2; TRBD1 matches 11 bases. Germline CDR1 reads SNHLY; CDR2 reads FYNNEI. The V and J ends lost 8 bases and 7 bases, in that order; junction bases with no gene match: 9. The CDR3 is made up of 14 amino acids. CDR3 bases: TGTGCCAGCGCGACCGGGACAGGGGGGCATGAAGCTTTCTTT. This gives the protein CASATGTGGHEAFF.

In its sample, this clonotype was seen a few times. The V gene is TRBV20-1, the J gene TRBJ2-5; 7 bases map to TRBD1. CDR1 is DFQATT, CDR2 SNEGSKA, per germline (reference sequence). The CDR3 extends over 13 amino acids. The V gene end was trimmed by 4 bases and the J gene end by 1 base; junction bases not matched to a gene: 3. The DNA for the CDR3 is TGCAGTGCTATGGACAGGCTCCAAGAGACCCAGTACTTC. Protein: CSAMDRLQETQYF.

The chain carries TRBV7-3 and TRBJ1-6, with D perhaps TRBD1 (5 bases). Germline V gene sequence: CDR1 SGHTA, CDR2 FQGTGA. The CDR3 extends over 15 amino acids. V was cut by 1 base and J by 7 bases, with 11 bases left in between. The DNA for the CDR3 is TGTGCCAGCAGCTTAAATTCAGGGTCCAATTCACCCCTCCACTTT. It codes for CASSLNSGSNSPLHF.

The table lists this clonotype with a few counts. The CDR3 spells CSAAGHNYEQYF. DNA of the CDR3: TGCAGTGCAGCCGGACACAACTACGAGCAGTACTTC. The rearrangement joins TRBV20-1 to TRBJ2-7; a weak D match, TRBD1 (5 bases). The CDR3 runs 12 residues. Trimming removed 6 bases at V and 3 bases at J, with 12 bases between. CDR1 is DFQATT, CDR2 SNEGSKA, per germline (reference sequence).

The gene calls are TRBV7-9 and TRBJ2-1, with 10 bases that match TRBD2. Germline lookup yields CDR1 SEHNR and CDR2 FQNEAQ (reference sequence). Unmatched junction bases numbered 8, after V lost 1 base and J lost 5 bases. This CDR3 contains 17 residues. CDR3 sequence reads: CASSLDRSSGGNNEQFF. CDR3 bases: TGTGCCAGCAGCTTAGATCGGTCTAGCGGGGGAAACAATGAGCAGTTCTTC. The full variable domain, rest sourced from reference TRBV7-9 and TRBJ2-1, is DTGVSQNPRHKITKRGQNVTFRCDPISEHNRLYWYRQTLGQGPEFLTYFQNEAQLEKSRLLSDRFSAERPKGSFSTLEIQRTEQGDSAMYLCASSLDRSSGGNNEQFFGPGTRLTVL.